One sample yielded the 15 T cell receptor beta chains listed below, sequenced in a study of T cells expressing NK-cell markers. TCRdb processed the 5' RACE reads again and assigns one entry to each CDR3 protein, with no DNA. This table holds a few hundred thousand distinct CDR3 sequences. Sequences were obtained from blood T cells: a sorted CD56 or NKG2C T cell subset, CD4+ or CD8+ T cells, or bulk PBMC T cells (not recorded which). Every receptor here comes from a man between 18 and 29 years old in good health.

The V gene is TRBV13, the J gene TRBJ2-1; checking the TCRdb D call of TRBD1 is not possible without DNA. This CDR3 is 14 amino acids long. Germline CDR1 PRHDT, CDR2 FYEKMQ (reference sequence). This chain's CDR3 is CASSLARGGNEQFF.

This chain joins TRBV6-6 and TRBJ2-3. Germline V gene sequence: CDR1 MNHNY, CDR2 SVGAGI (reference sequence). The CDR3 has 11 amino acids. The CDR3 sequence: CASKIHNTQYF.

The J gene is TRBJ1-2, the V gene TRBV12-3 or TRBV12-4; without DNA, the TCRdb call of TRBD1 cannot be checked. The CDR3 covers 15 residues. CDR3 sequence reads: CASSLGAGSAYGYTF.

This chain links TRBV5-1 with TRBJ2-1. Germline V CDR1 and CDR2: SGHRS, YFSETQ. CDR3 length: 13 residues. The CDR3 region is CASSPVVAHEQFF. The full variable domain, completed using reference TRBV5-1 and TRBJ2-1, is KAGVTQTPRYLIKTRGQQVTLSCSPISGHRSVSWYQQTPGQGLQFLFEYFSETQRNKGNFPGRFSGRQFSNSRSEMNVSTLELGDSALYLCASSPVVAHEQFFGPGTRLTVL.

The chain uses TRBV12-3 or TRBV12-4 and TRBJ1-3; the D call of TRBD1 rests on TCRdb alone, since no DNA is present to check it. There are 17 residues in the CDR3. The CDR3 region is CASRDWTGRPSGNTIYF.

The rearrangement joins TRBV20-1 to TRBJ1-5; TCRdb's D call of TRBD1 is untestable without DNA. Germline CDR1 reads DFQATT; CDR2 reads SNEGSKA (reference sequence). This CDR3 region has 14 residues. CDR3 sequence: CSASQGPKRQPQHF.

CDR3 amino acids: CASSFRVGDIQYF. The chain links TRBV27 to TRBJ2-4; the TCRdb call, TRBD1, lacks DNA for checking. Germline V gene lookup returns CDR1 MNHEY and CDR2 SMNVEV (reference sequence). The CDR3 covers 13 residues.

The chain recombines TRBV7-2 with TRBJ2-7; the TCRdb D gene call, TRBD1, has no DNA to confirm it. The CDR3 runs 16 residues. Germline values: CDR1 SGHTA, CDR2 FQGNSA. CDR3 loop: CASSLTRAGYTYEQYF. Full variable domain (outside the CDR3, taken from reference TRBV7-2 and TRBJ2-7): GAGVSQSPSNKVTEKGKDVELRCDPISGHTALYWYRQSLGQGLEFLIYFQGNSAPDKSGLPSDRFSAERTGGSVSTLTIQRTQQEDSAVYLCASSLTRAGYTYEQYFGPGTRLTVT.

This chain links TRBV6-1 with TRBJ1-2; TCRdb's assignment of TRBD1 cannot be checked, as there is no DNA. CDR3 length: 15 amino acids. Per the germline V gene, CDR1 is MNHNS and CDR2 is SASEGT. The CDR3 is CASSEAGISGVGYTF.

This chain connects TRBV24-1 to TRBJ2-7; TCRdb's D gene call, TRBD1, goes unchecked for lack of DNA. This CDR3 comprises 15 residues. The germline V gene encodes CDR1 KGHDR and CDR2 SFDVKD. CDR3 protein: CATSDPGEGAYEQYF.

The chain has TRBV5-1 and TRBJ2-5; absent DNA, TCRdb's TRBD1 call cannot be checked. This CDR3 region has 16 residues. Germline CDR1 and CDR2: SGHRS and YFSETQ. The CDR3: CASSGGAVRGWETQYF.

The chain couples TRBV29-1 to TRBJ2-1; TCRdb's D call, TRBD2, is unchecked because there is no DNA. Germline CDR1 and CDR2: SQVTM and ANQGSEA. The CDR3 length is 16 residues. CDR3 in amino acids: CSVEGFSGRVYNEQFF.

This CDR3 is CSASSGLNTGELFF. The chain uses TRBV20-1 and TRBJ2-2; absent DNA, TCRdb's TRBD2 call cannot be checked. The CDR3 has 14 residues. The V gene's germline CDR1 is DFQATT and CDR2 SNEGSKA (reference sequence).

CDR3 protein: CSVVDSGTEAFF. This chain joins TRBV20-1 and TRBJ1-1; TCRdb reports TRBD1, a call that lacks DNA to check it against. CDR1 DFQATT and CDR2 SNEGSKA come from the germline V gene (reference sequence). This CDR3 is built from 12 residues.

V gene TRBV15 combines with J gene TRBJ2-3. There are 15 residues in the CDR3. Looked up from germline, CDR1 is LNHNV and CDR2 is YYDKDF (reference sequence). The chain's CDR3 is CATSREQASTDTQYF.